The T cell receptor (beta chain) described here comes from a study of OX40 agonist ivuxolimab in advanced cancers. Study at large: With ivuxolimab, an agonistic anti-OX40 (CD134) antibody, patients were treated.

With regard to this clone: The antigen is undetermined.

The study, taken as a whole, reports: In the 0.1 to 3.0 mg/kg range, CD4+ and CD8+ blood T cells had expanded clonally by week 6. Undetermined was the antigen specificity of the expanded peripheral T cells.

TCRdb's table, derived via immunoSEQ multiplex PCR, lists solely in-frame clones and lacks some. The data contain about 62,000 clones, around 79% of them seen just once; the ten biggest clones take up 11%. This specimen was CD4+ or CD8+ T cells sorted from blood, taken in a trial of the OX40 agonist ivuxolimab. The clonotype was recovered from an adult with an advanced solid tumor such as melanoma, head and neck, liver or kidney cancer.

CDR3 coding DNA: TGTGCCAGCAGTTACGGCGGCGGGTCCTACGAGCAGTACTTC. The encoded protein is CASSYGGGSYEQYF. The chain links TRBV6-6 to TRBJ2-7; D possibly corresponds to TRBD2 (5 bases). CDR1 is MNHNY and CDR2 is SVGAGI in the germline V gene (reference sequence). Trimming cost V 2 bases and J 1 base, with 9 bases left between them. This CDR3 has 14 residues.